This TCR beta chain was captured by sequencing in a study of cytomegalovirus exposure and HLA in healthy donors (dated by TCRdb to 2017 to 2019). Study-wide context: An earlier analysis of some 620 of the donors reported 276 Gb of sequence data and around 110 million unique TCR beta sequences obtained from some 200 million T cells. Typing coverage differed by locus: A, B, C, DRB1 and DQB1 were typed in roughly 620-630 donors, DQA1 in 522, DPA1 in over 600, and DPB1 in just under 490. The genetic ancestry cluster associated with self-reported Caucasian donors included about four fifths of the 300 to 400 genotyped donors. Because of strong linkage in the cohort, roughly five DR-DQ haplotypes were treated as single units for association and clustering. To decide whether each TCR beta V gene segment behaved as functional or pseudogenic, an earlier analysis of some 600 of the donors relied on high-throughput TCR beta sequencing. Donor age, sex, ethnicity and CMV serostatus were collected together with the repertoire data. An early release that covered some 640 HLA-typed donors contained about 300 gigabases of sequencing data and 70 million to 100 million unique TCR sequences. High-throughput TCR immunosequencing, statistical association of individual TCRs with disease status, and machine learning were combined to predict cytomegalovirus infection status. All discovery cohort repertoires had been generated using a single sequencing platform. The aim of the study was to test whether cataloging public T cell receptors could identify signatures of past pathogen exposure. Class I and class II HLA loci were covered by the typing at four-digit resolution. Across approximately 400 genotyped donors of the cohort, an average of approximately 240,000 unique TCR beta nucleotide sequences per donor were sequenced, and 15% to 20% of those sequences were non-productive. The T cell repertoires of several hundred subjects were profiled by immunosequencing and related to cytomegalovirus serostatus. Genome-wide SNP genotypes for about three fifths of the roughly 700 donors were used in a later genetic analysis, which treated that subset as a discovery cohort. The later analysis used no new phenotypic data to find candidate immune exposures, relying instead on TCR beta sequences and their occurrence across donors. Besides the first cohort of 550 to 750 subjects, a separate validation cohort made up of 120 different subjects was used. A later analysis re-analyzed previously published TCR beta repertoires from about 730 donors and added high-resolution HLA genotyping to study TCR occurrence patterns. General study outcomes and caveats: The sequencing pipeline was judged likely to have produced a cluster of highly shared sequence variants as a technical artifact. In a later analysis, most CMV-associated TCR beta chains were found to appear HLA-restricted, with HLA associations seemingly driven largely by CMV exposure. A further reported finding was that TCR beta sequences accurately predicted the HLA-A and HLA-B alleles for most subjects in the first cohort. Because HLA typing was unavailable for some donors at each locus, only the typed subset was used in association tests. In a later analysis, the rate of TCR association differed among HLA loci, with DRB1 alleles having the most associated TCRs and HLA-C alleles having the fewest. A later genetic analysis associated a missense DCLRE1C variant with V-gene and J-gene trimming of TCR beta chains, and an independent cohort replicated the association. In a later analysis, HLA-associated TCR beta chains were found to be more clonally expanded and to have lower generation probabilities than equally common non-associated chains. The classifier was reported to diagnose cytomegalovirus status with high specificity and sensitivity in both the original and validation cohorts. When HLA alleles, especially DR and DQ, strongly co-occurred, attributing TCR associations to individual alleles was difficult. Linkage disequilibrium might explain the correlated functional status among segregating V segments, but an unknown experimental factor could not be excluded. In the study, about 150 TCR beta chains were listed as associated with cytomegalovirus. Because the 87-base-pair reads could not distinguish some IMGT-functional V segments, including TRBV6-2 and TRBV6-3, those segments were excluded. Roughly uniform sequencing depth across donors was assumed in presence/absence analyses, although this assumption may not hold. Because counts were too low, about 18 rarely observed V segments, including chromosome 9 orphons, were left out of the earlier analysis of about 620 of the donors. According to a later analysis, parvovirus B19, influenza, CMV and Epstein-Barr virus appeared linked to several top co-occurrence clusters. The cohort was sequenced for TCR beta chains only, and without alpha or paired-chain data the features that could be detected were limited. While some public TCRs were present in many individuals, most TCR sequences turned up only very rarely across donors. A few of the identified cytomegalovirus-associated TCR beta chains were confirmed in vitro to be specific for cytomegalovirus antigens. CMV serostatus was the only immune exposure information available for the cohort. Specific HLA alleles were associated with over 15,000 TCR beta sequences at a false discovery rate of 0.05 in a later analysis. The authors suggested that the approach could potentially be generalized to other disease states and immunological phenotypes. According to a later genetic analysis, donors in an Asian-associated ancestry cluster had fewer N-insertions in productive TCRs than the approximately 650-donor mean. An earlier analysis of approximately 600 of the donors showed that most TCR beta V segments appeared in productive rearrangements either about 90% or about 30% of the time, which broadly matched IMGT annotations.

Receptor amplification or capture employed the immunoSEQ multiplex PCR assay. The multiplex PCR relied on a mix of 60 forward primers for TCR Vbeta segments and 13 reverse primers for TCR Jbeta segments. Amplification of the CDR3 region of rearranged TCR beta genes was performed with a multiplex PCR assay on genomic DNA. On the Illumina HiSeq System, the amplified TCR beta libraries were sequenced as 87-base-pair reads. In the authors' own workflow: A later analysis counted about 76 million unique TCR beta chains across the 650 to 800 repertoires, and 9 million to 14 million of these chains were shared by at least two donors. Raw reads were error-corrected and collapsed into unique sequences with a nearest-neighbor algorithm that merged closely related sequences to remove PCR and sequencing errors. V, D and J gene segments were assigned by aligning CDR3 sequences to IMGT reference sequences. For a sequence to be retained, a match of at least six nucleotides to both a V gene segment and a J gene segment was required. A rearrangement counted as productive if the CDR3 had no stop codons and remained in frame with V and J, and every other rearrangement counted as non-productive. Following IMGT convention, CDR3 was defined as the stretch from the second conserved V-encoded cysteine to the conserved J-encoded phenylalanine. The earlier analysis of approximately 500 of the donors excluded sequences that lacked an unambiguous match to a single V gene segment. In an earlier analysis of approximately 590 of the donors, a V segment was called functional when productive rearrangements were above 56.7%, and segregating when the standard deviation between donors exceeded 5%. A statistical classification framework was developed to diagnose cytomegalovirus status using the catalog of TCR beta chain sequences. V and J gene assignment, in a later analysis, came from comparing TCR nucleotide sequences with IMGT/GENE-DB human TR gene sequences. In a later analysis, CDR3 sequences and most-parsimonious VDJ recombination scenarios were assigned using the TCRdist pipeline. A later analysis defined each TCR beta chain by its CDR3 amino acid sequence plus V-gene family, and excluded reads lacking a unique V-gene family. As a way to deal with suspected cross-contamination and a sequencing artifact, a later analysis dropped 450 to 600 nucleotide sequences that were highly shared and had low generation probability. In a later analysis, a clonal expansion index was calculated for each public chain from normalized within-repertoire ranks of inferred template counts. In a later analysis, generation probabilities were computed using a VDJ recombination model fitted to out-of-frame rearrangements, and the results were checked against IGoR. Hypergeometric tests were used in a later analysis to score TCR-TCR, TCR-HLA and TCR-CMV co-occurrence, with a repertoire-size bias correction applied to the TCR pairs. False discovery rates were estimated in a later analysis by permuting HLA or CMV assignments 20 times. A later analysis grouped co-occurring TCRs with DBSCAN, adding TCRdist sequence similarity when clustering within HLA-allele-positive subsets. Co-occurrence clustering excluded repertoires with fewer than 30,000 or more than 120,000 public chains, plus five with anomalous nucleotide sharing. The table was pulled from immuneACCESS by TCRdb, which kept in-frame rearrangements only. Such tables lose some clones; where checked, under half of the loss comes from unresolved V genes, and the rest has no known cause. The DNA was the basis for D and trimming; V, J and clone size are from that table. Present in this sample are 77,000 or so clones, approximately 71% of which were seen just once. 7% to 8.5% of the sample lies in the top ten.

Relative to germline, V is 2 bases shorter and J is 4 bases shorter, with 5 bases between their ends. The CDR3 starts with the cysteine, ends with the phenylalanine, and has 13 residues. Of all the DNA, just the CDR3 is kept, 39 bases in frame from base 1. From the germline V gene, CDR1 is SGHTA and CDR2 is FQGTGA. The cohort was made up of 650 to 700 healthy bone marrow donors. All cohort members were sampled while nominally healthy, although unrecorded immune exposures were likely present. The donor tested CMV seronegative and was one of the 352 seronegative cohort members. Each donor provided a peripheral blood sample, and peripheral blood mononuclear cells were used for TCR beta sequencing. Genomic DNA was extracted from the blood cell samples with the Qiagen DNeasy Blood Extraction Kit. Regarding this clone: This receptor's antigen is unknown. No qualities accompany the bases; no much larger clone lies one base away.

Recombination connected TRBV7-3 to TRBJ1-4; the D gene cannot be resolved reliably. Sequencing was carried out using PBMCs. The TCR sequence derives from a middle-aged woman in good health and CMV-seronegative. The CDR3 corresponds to CASSLRLNEKLFF. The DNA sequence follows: TGTGCCAGCAGCTTACGACTTAATGAAAAACTGTTTTTT.